A single sample is the source of the 26 T cell receptor beta chains below, sequenced in a study of Graves' ophthalmopathy and Graves' hyperthyroidism. The study amplified TCR beta CDR3 regions using RNA transcripts. RT-PCR with HTBI primers came first, then second-round multiplex PCR. Using its own MiXCR run on the multiplex PCR reads, TCRdb lists one record per CDR3 protein. The sample records 40,000 to 50,000 distinct CDR3 sequences, 52% being singletons. The specimen was peripheral blood. The origin of the receptors is an adult man with Graves' ophthalmopathy.

Many counts were recorded for this clonotype. CDR3 residues: CASGSGETQYF. The CDR3 DNA sequence: TGTGCCAGCGGCTCTGGGGAGACCCAGTACTTC. The rearrangement uses TRBV6-5 and TRBJ2-5; no reliable D call. The V end lost 8 bases, the J end lost 5 bases, and 9 bases lay between the germline ends. Germline assignment: CDR1 MNHEY and CDR2 SVGAGI. The CDR3 runs to 11 residues.

The J gene is TRBJ2-1, the V gene TRBV29-1, with 7 bases aligning to TRBD2. Trimming cost V 5 bases and J 0 bases; bases outside gene matches: 4. CDR3 length: 14 amino acids. Germline CDR1 and CDR2: SQVTM and ANQGSEA. CDR3 bases: TGCAGCGTTTCTAGCGGAAGCTCCTACAATGAGCAGTTCTTC. It yields the protein CSVSSGSSYNEQFF.

This clonotype was seen repeatedly, ten times or more. The genes are TRBV6-5 and TRBJ1-2; D is ambiguous. Trimming removed 3 bases at V and 7 bases at J, with 12 bases between. Germline V gene lookup returns CDR1 MNHEY and CDR2 SVGAGI. The CDR3 runs 13 residues. This CDR3 reads CASSYVPGGGYTF. CDR3 DNA: TGTGCCAGCAGTTATGTTCCGGGAGGTGGCTACACCTTC.

V gene TRBV2 combines with J gene TRBJ2-3; 9 positions agree with TRBD1. CDR3 length equals 15 residues. Per germline, CDR1 SNHLY and CDR2 FYNNEI. V was clipped by 7 bases and J by 1 base; unmatched bases: 6. The CDR3 loop reads CASTSRDRGTDTQYF. The CDR3 nucleotides are TGTGCCAGCACAAGTAGGGACAGGGGCACAGATACGCAGTATTTT.

This clonotype is labeled as medium-sized. The rearrangement links TRBV10-3 to TRBJ1-2; D remains ambiguous. Germline lookup yields CDR1 ENHRY and CDR2 SYGVKD. The CDR3 spans 14 residues. The germline V and J ends were trimmed by 3 bases and 5 bases, with 13 bases remaining between them. This chain's CDR3 is CAISDGPADYGYTF. The CDR3 DNA reads TGTGCCATCAGTGATGGCCCCGCGGATTATGGCTACACCTTC.

The chain couples TRBV2 to TRBJ1-5, with unresolved D. CDR3 length: 14 residues. Per germline, CDR1 SNHLY and CDR2 FYNNEI. The V gene lost 6 bases and the J gene lost 11 bases, with 20 bases spanning the gap. CDR3 region: CASRRLAVQETQHF. The CDR3 region has the DNA TGTGCCAGCAGGAGACTAGCGGTCCAAGAGACCCAGCATTTT.

By share of the sample, this clonotype is medium-sized (0.01 to 0.1%). The V and J genes are TRBV25-1 and TRBJ1-6; 7 bases agree with TRBD1. CDR1 MGHDK and CDR2 SYGVNS come from the germline V gene. The CDR3 is 17 residues long. V was pared by 1 base and J by 5 bases, with 8 bases of the junction left unmatched. The CDR3 reads CASSESISQGDNSPLHF. In DNA form, the CDR3 reads TGTGCCAGCAGTGAATCAATCTCCCAGGGGGATAATTCACCCCTCCACTTT.

About this clonotype: One base away lies a much larger clone, so this may be a sequencing read error. The chain's CDR3 is CASSHMGGRGTQYF. In nucleotides, the CDR3 is TGTGCCAGCAGCCATATGGGGGGCCGGGGGACCCAGTACTTC. This rearrangement joins TRBV3-1 to TRBJ2-5; either TRBD1 or TRBD2 may fit D (6 bases each). Germline CDR1 reads LGHDT; CDR2 reads YNNKEL (reference sequence). V gave up 3 bases and J gave up 7 bases, with 15 bases separating them. The CDR3 sequence is 14 residues long.

The table lists this clonotype with many counts. The V gene is TRBV19, the J gene TRBJ2-1, with a weak D call TRBD2 (6 bases). Germline assignment: CDR1 LNHDA and CDR2 SQIVND (reference sequence). V was shortened by 0 bases and J by 5 bases, with 11 bases between the two germline ends. The CDR3 extends over 15 amino acids. The CDR3 loop is CASSIDRGANNEQFF. Written as DNA, the CDR3 is TGTGCCAGTAGTATAGATCGCGGGGCTAACAATGAGCAGTTCTTC.

In DNA form, the CDR3 reads TGTGCCCCCCCCATTGCTGCTCGGTATGGCTACACCTTC. Amino acids: CAPPIAARYGYTF. This chain joins TRBV9 and TRBJ1-2, with D unresolved. Germline CDR1 reads SGDLS; CDR2 reads YYNGEE. This CDR3 contains 13 residues. The V and J ends lost 10 bases and 5 bases respectively, with 18 bases between them.

Comment on this clonotype: A read error may account for a junction end that differs from germline. V and J are TRBV18 and TRBJ2-1; TRBD1 agrees at 9 bases. This CDR3 spans 14 amino acids. CDR1 is KGHSH and CDR2 is LQKENI in the germline V gene. The CDR3 protein is CASSGQGKYNERFF. DNA for the CDR3: TGTGCCAGCTCAGGACAGGGGAAATACAATGAGCGGTTCTTC.

This clonotype has only a few counts. The chain recombines TRBV25-1 with TRBJ1-3; D is undetermined. CDR1 MGHDK and CDR2 SYGVNS come from the germline V gene. There are 17 residues in the CDR3. V shed 3 bases and J shed 0 bases, with 15 bases lying between them. DNA of the CDR3: TGTGCCAGCAGTGATGGTTGGCTCTTCAGCTCTGGAAACACCATATATTTT. Its translation: CASSDGWLFSSGNTIYF.

The gene calls are TRBV5-5 and TRBJ1-6; D is possibly TRBD1 (5 bases). Germline V gives CDR1 SGHKS, CDR2 YYEKEE (reference sequence). The CDR3 consists of 15 residues. Trimming removed 1 base from V and 4 bases from J, with 9 bases in between. The CDR3 DNA reads as TGTGCCAGCAGCTTGTGGCAGGGTTATAATTCACCCCTCCACTTT. This sequence encodes CASSLWQGYNSPLHF.

This clonotype was seen repeatedly, ten times or more. The CDR3 here is CASSHRTDTQYF. The CDR3 region has the DNA TGTGCCAGCAGCCACAGGACAGATACGCAGTATTTT. The chain recombines TRBV12-3 or TRBV12-4 with TRBJ2-3, with D possibly being TRBD1 (5 bases). V lost 6 bases to trimming and J lost 3 bases, with 7 bases between them. The CDR3 length is 12 residues.

This clonotype was found many times. This chain uses TRBV6-6 with TRBJ1-2; D is ambiguous. Germline values: CDR1 MNHNY, CDR2 SVGAGI (reference sequence). The CDR3 runs to 13 residues. V was trimmed by 10 bases and J by 5 bases, leaving 17 bases between them. CDR3 sequence reads: CATTSGLGYGYTF. The CDR3 DNA is TGTGCCACCACGTCCGGGCTCGGGTATGGCTACACCTTC.

This chain uses TRBV7-9 with TRBJ2-2; the D gene is possibly TRBD2 (5 bases). Germline CDR1 and CDR2: SEHNR and FQNEAQ (reference sequence). V was clipped by 5 bases and J by 6 bases, with 10 bases between them. The length of the CDR3 is 13 residues. CDR3 in amino acids: CASSRGPPGELFF. As DNA, the CDR3 is TGTGCCAGCAGCCGAGGGCCCCCCGGGGAGCTGTTTTTT.

Notes on this clonotype: The missing conserved phenylalanine or tryptophan at the end of this CDR3 makes a read error likely. The V call is TRBV7-3, the J call TRBJ2-7; 16 bases map to TRBD2. This CDR3 has 16 amino acids. The V and J ends lost 5 bases and 3 bases, in that order; junction bases with no gene match: 4. Germline-derived CDR1 and CDR2 are SGHTA and FQGTGA. The CDR3 region has the DNA TGTGCCAGCAGCCGGGGACTAGCGGGGGGGAGCTACGAGCAGTACGCC. This gives the protein CASSRGLAGGSYEQYA.

About this clonotype itself: This likely comes from a read error, as the CDR3 has no conserved phenylalanine or tryptophan at its end. The chain joins TRBV2 to TRBJ1-1; D gene ambiguous. Germline assignment: CDR1 SNHLY and CDR2 FYNNEI. The CDR3 sequence is 15 residues long. Trimming took 6 bases from V and 10 from J, leaving 24 bases between them. The CDR3 here is CASSEASGVNTVAFS. DNA for the CDR3: TGTGCCAGCAGCGAGGCCAGCGGAGTGAACACAGTAGCTTTCTCT.

This chain connects TRBV18 to TRBJ2-5, with a possible D match to TRBD1 (5 bases). V was cut by 4 bases and J by 5 bases, with 8 bases left in between. The CDR3 length is 12 residues. CDR1 and CDR2 (germline): KGHSH, LQKENI. CDR3 nucleotides: TGTGCCAGCTCACAGGGGTCCGAGACCCAGTACTTC. Encoded protein: CASSQGSETQYF.

Of note for this clonotype: One end of the junction varies from germline; a read error may be responsible. The J gene is TRBJ1-6, the V gene TRBV12-3 or TRBV12-4; D is unresolved. This CDR3 has 13 amino acids. Here the CDR3 reads CASSLESNSPPHF. The CDR3 bases are TGTGCCAGCAGCTTGGAGTCGAATTCACCCCCCCACTTT.

To note about this clonotype: An end of the junction does not agree with germline; a read error may underlie this. The rearrangement links TRBV19 to TRBJ1-1, with 7 bases that match TRBD1. The germline gives CDR1 LNHDA, CDR2 SQIVND (reference sequence). The CDR3 has 14 amino acids. CDR3 loop: CASSGQTGKTEAFF. In nucleotides, the CDR3 is TGTGCTAGTAGTGGACAGACAGGGAAAACTGAAGCTTTCTTT.

This rearrangement joins TRBV2 to TRBJ2-3, with 12 positions matching TRBD2. This CDR3 has 17 amino acids. Trimming took 4 bases from V and 1 from J; bases not matched to a gene: 6. Germline V gene sequence: CDR1 SNHLY, CDR2 FYNNEI. This CDR3 is CASSGLAGEGGTDTQYF. The CDR3 nucleotides read TGTGCCAGCAGTGGACTAGCGGGAGAGGGCGGCACAGATACGCAGTATTTT.

The chain links TRBV7-9 to TRBJ2-1; 10 bases are a match to TRBD2. The V gene end was trimmed by 4 bases and the J gene end by 3 bases; junction bases not matched to a gene: 3. The CDR3 loop spans 15 amino acids. Germline CDR1 SEHNR, CDR2 FQNEAQ (reference sequence). CDR3 coding DNA: TGTGCCAGCAGCTCTACTAGCGGGGTCTACAATGAGCAGTTCTTC. Amino acids: CASSSTSGVYNEQFF.

This chain links TRBV2 with TRBJ2-7; D is possibly TRBD1 (6 bases). Germline loops: CDR1 SNHLY, CDR2 FYNNEI. Trimming left V 6 bases short and J 5 bases short, with 11 bases between. The length of the CDR3 is 12 residues. As DNA, the CDR3 is TGTGCCAGCAGAACAGGGTTCCACGAGCAGTACTTC. This sequence encodes CASRTGFHEQYF.

This clonotype was counted a single time. A read error is likely, as this CDR3 ends without the conserved phenylalanine or tryptophan. The chain uses TRBV6-1 and TRBJ1-5; no definite D call. Germline V gene data show CDR1 as MNHNS and CDR2 as SASEGT. The CDR3 totals 13 residues. CDR3 amino acids: CASAGDSSQPQHC. DNA of the CDR3: TGTGCCAGTGCCGGAGATAGCAGTCAGCCCCAGCATTGT.

This clonotype occurred many times. V and J are TRBV2 and TRBJ2-1; TRBD1 matches 12 bases. The ends lost 8 bases at V and 7 bases at J; junction bases unmatched: 6. Germline V gene sequence: CDR1 SNHLY, CDR2 FYNNEI. The CDR3 has 14 residues. The CDR3 reads CASEGTGGGNEQFF. The CDR3 DNA reads TGTGCCAGCGAAGGGACAGGGGGCGGGAATGAGCAGTTCTTC.